One sample yielded the 25 T cell receptor beta chains listed below, sequenced in a study of blood T cell repertoires in COVID-19. Produced via immunoSEQ multiplex PCR; TCRdb's table is partial and in-frame only. The sample consists of about 200,000 clones, 70% to 85% of them appearing once. Sequenced input: PBMCs or T cells enriched from blood (not recorded which). Receptors were obtained from a man in his forties or fifties who had recovered from COVID-19.

V is TRBV18 and J is TRBJ1-2; TRBD1 is a possible D gene (5 bases). V was trimmed by 1 base and J by 8 bases, leaving 8 bases between them. This CDR3 has 12 residues. Germline V gene data show CDR1 as KGHSH and CDR2 as LQKENI. CDR3 loop: CASSPRGEGYTF. CDR3 coding DNA: TGTGCCAGCTCACCACGGGGGGAAGGCTACACCTTC.

With respect to this clone: This same CDR3 is encoded by further DNA sequences in the sample. This chain joins TRBV4-3 and TRBJ2-7; D is unclear. Per the germline V gene, CDR1 is LGHNA and CDR2 is YSLEER. The CDR3 loop spans 14 amino acids. V was shortened by 0 bases and J by 0 bases, with 6 bases between the two germline ends. The CDR3 nucleotides are TGCGCCAGCAGCCAAGATTCCGGCTCCTACGAGCAGTACTTC. This encodes CASSQDSGSYEQYF.

The rearrangement links TRBV28 to TRBJ2-7; 10 bases are a match to TRBD1. J gave up 5 bases and V 3 bases, and 1 base lay outside the gene matches. Germline V CDR1 and CDR2: MDHEN, SYDVKM. The length of the CDR3 is 13 residues. In DNA form, the CDR3 reads TGTGCCAGCAGTTTGGGGACAGGGGACGAGCAGTACTTC. Translated: CASSLGTGDEQYF.

In its sample, this clone was seen once. This chain uses TRBV5-5 with TRBJ1-3, with D tentatively TRBD1 (5 bases). V gave up 0 bases and J gave up 3 bases, with 10 bases separating them. The CDR3 spans 15 residues. Germline V gene sequence: CDR1 SGHKS, CDR2 YYEKEE (reference sequence). DNA for the CDR3: TGTGCCAGCAGCTTGGCAGGGCTGGGTGGAAACACCATATATTTT. Its translation: CASSLAGLGGNTIYF.

The chain couples TRBV6-5 to TRBJ2-7; TRBD1 matches 11 bases. The trim removed 4 bases at V and 6 bases at J, leaving 5 bases unmatched. Germline CDR1 MNHEY, CDR2 SVGAGI. The CDR3 loop spans 14 amino acids. The DNA for the CDR3 is TGTGCCAGCAGTTGGGCGGACAGGGGGCTCGAGCAGTACTTC. Its translation is CASSWADRGLEQYF.

V is TRBV7-2 and J is TRBJ2-2; D ambiguous. CDR3 length equals 13 residues. Trimming removed 5 bases at V and 2 bases at J, with 6 bases between. The germline V gene has CDR1 SGHTA and CDR2 FQGNSA. CDR3: CASSRVNTGELFF. The CDR3 DNA reads TGTGCCAGCAGCCGCGTCAACACCGGGGAGCTGTTTTTT.

The chain combines TRBV3-1 (or the pseudogene TRBV3-2) with TRBJ2-1; D is undetermined. Trimming left V 0 bases short and J 1 base short, with 10 bases between. The CDR3 has 16 residues. Germline lookup yields CDR1 LGHDT and CDR2 YNNKEL (reference sequence). The CDR3 bases are TGTGCCAGCAGCCAAGAGTCCCGGGTTTCCTACAATGAGCAGTTCTTC. This translates into CASSQESRVSYNEQFF.

The gene calls are TRBV28 and TRBJ1-2; 10 bases are a match to TRBD1. With V trimmed by 6 bases and J by 5 bases, 15 bases remained unmatched. This CDR3 has 17 amino acids. Germline V gene sequence: CDR1 MDHEN, CDR2 SYDVKM. The CDR3 DNA reads as TGTGCCAGCAGACTTCCCGGGACAGGGGTTCTAGGGTATGGCTACACCTTC. Translated, it gives CASRLPGTGVLGYGYTF.

The chain carries TRBV28 and TRBJ2-2; the D is unclear. The CDR3 is 15 amino acids. CDR1 and CDR2 (germline): MDHEN, SYDVKM. Trimming removed 1 base at V and 4 bases at J, with 10 bases between. The CDR3 here is CASSLSAEGTGELFF. The CDR3 DNA reads as TGTGCCAGCAGTTTATCGGCGGAAGGCACCGGGGAGCTGTTTTTT.

This clone was counted a few times. CDR3 DNA: TGTGCCAGCAGGGTAGACTTATGGGGCAAGATAGAGACCCAGTACTTC. Translated, it gives CASRVDLWGKIETQYF. V and J are TRBV2 and TRBJ2-5, with D possibly being TRBD1 (5 bases). Trimming left V 6 bases short and J 4 bases short, with 21 bases between. In germline, CDR1 is SNHLY, CDR2 FYNNEI. The CDR3 loop spans 16 amino acids.

CDR3 nucleotide sequence: TGTGCCAGCAGCACAAATCCGAACACTGAAGCTTTCTTT. This sequence encodes CASSTNPNTEAFF. The chain uses TRBV12-3 or TRBV12-4 and TRBJ1-1; D is unresolved. The ends were cut back, 6 bases at V and 1 base at J, with 9 bases in the middle. The length of the CDR3 is 13 residues.

The chain is built from TRBV5-4 and TRBJ1-1; TRBD1 matches 11 bases. The V gene end was trimmed by 6 bases and the J gene end by 4 bases; junction bases not matched to a gene: 11. CDR1 is SGHNT and CDR2 is YYREEE in the germline V gene (reference sequence). CDR3 length: 16 residues. The CDR3 loop reads CASTFRTGGLGTEAFF. CDR3 bases: TGTGCCAGCACATTTCGGACAGGGGGCCTTGGCACTGAAGCTTTCTTT.

The chain employs TRBV5-4 and TRBJ2-4; 7 nucleotides agree with TRBD1. Germline V CDR1 and CDR2: SGHNT, YYREEE (reference sequence). V trimming: 10 bases; J trimming: 1 base; junction bases outside the gene matches: 5. This CDR3 contains 13 residues. The CDR3 nucleotides read TGTGCCGGACAGGAACAGGCCAAAAACATTCAGTACTTC. Translating it yields CAGQEQAKNIQYF.

The rearrangement joins TRBV28 to TRBJ1-5, with D unresolved. The CDR3 is 13 amino acids. Per germline, CDR1 MDHEN and CDR2 SYDVKM. The V and J ends lost 2 bases and 12 bases respectively, with 14 bases between them. The CDR3 spells CASSLKIQLYQHF. The CDR3 DNA reads TGTGCCAGCAGTTTAAAAATCCAACTTTACCAGCATTTT.

The chain is built from TRBV5-4 and TRBJ2-7, with TRBD1 identical over 9 bases. V gave up 4 bases and J gave up 6 bases; unmatched junction bases: 8. This CDR3 region has 14 residues. From germline, CDR1 is SGHNT and CDR2 YYREEE (reference sequence). CDR3 sequence reads: CASSPTGGGLEQYF. The CDR3 coding sequence is TGTGCCAGCAGCCCGACAGGGGGAGGGCTCGAGCAGTACTTC.

V gene TRBV30 combines with J gene TRBJ2-6, with D possibly being TRBD2 (6 bases). The CDR3 spans 18 residues. From germline, CDR1 is GTSNPN and CDR2 SVGIG (reference sequence). Trimming cost V 0 bases and J 2 bases, with 17 bases left between them. CDR3 residues: CAWSVRRQGGAGANVLTF. The CDR3 DNA sequence: TGTGCCTGGAGTGTACGGCGTCAAGGAGGGGCTGGGGCCAACGTCCTGACTTTC.

This clone was seen only once. The V gene is TRBV18, the J gene TRBJ1-6; 8 bases fit TRBD1. After removal of 2 bases from V and 10 bases from J, the junction contained 10 bases not matched to a gene. Germline-derived CDR1 and CDR2 are KGHSH and LQKENI. The CDR3 consists of 16 residues. CDR3: CASSPAGTGTGSPLHF. Written as DNA, the CDR3 is TGTGCCAGCTCACCAGCCGGGACAGGCACAGGGTCACCCCTCCACTTT.

The chain employs TRBV7-3 and TRBJ2-3, with TRBD2 as a possible D gene (7 bases). V lost 10 bases, J lost 4 bases, and 18 bases lay in between. This CDR3 has 14 amino acids. Germline values: CDR1 SGHTA, CDR2 FQGTGA. This CDR3 reads CATTQGGAADTQYF. In DNA form, the CDR3 reads TGTGCCACCACCCAAGGGGGGGCGGCAGATACGCAGTATTTT.

This chain links TRBV18 with TRBJ1-6, with 9 bases fitting TRBD1. The CDR3 loop spans 14 amino acids. CDR1 is KGHSH, CDR2 LQKENI, per germline. Losses at the gene ends were 5 bases for V and 8 bases for J; bases not matched to a gene: 4. The DNA of the CDR3 is TGTGCCAGCTCAGGGGACAGGGCCTATTCACCCCTCCACTTT. It codes for CASSGDRAYSPLHF.

This clone occurred once. The chain combines TRBV5-1 with TRBJ2-7, with a tentative D call TRBD1 (5 bases). The CDR3 extends over 14 amino acids. The germline V and J ends were trimmed by 0 bases and 1 base, with 8 bases remaining between them. CDR1 and CDR2 (germline): SGHRS, YFSETQ. The DNA for the CDR3 is TGCGCCAGCAGCTTGGCTGGGGCGTCCTACGAGCAGTACTTC. Its translation: CASSLAGASYEQYF.

The CDR3, as DNA: TGCGCCAGCAGCGCCCGAGGGCTCTACAATGAGCAGTTCTTC. It codes for CASSARGLYNEQFF. V usage is TRBV5-1 and J usage is TRBJ2-1; D is possibly TRBD2 (5 bases). Germline assignment: CDR1 SGHRS and CDR2 YFSETQ. V was pared by 4 bases and J by 3 bases, with 11 bases between. The CDR3 consists of 14 residues.

This rearrangement joins TRBV11-2 to TRBJ1-3, with TRBD1 matching 10 bases. The CDR3 totals 13 residues. Looked up from germline, CDR1 is SGHAT and CDR2 is FQNNGV. Germline trimming cut 8 bases from V and 8 bases from J; bases unmatched to any gene: 6. The CDR3 loop is CASRTGGKDTIYF. The CDR3 DNA follows: TGTGCCAGCCGGACAGGGGGGAAAGACACCATATATTTT.

The J gene is TRBJ2-3, the V gene TRBV7-3, with 8 bases fitting TRBD2. CDR3 size: 15 residues. Germline trimming cut 2 bases from V and 6 bases from J; bases unmatched to any gene: 7. Germline values: CDR1 SGHTA, CDR2 FQGTGA. The CDR3 loop is CASSLGAGVWDTQYF. The CDR3 DNA reads as TGTGCCAGCAGCTTAGGAGCGGGAGTTTGGGATACGCAGTATTTT. Together with reference TRBV7-3 and TRBJ2-3, the CDR3 gives the full variable domain: GAGVSQTPSNKVTEKGKYVELRCDPISGHTALYWYRQSLGQGPEFLIYFQGTGAADDSGLPNDRFFAVRPEGSVSTLKIQRTERGDSAVYLCASSLGAGVWDTQYFGPGTRLTVL.

The J gene is TRBJ1-6, the V gene TRBV27; 8 bases match TRBD1. The germline CDR1 and CDR2 sequences are MNHEY and SMNVEV (reference sequence). The CDR3 loop spans 14 amino acids. V lost 6 bases to trimming and J lost 7 bases; unmatched junction nucleotides: 5. The CDR3, as DNA: TGTGCCAGCAGCCCAGACAGGGGAAATTCACCCCTCCACTTT. Amino acid sequence: CASSPDRGNSPLHF.

The V and J genes are TRBV3-1 (or the pseudogene TRBV3-2) and TRBJ2-1; D not certain. CDR1 and CDR2 (germline): LGHDT, YNNKEL (reference sequence). The CDR3 sequence is 14 residues long. V lost 1 base to trimming and J lost 4 bases, with 8 bases between them. The CDR3 spells CASSQVSGYNEQFF. The DNA of the CDR3 is TGTGCCAGCAGCCAAGTGTCGGGTTACAATGAGCAGTTCTTC.